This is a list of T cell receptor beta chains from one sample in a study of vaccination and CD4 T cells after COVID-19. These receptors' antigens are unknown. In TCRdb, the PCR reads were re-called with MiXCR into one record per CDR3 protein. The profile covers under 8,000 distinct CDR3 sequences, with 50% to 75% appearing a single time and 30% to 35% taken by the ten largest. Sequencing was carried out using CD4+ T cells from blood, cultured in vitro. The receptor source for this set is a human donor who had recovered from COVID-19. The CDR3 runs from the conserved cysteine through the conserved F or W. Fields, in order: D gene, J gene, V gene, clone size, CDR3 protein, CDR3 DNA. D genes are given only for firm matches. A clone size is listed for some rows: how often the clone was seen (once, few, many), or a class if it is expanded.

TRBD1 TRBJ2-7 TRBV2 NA CASSDPWDRSSYEQYF TGTGCCAGCAGTGACCCTTGGGACAGGTCATCCTACGAGCAGTACTTC
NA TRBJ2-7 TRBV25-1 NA CASSSRSETYEQYF TGTGCCAGCAGTTCGCGTAGCGAGACCTACGAGCAGTACTTC
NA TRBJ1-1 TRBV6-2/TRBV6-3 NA CATQVALNTEAFF TGTGCCACTCAAGTGGCCCTGAACACTGAAGCTTTCTTT
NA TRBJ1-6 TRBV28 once CASSLKWGGTSPLHF TGTGCCAGCAGTTTGAAGTGGGGAGGAACTTCACCCCTCCACTTT
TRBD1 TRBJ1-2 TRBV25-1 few CASSYGQGAGYTF TGTGCCAGCAGTTATGGACAGGGGGCGGGCTACACCTTC
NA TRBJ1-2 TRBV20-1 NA CSARSGSGYTF TGCAGTGCTAGGAGCGGAAGTGGCTACACCTTC
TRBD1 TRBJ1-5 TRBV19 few CASSTRTGEYSNQPQHF TGTGCCAGTAGTACCCGGACAGGGGAATATAGCAATCAGCCCCAGCATTTT
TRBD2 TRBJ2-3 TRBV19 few CASRSGSSTDTQYF TGTGCCAGCCGTAGCGGGAGCAGTACAGATACGCAGTATTTT
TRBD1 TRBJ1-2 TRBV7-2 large CASSHYIDRDGYTF TGTGCCAGCAGCCACTACATTGACAGGGATGGCTACACCTTC
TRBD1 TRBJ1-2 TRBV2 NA CASSGQGSYGYTF TGTGCCAGCAGTGGACAGGGGAGCTATGGCTACACCTTC
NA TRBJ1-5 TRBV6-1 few CASSYGGNQPQHF TGTGCCAGCTCCTACGGGGGCAATCAGCCCCAGCATTTT
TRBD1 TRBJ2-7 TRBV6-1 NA CASSHLTGGSYEQYF TGTGCCAGCAGCCACTTAACAGGGGGCAGCTACGAGCAGTACTTC
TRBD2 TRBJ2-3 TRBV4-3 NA CASSQDPTSGTDTQYF TGCGCCAGCAGCCAAGATCCTACTAGCGGGACAGATACGCAGTATTTT
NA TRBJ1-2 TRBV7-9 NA CASSFAENYGYTF TGTGCCAGCAGCTTTGCCGAGAACTATGGCTACACCTTC
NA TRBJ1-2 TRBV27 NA CASRDTANYGYTF TGTGCCAGCAGGGACACCGCTAACTATGGCTACACCTTC
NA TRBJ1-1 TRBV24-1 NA CATSDPGSEAFF TGTGCCACCAGTGACCCAGGGTCTGAAGCTTTCTTT
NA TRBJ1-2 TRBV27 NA CASRLGTNYGYTF TGTGCCAGCAGACTCGGGACCAACTATGGCTACACCTTC
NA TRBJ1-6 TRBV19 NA CASSIGTATNSPLHF TGTGCCAGTAGTATAGGGACAGCAACCAATTCACCCCTCCACTTT
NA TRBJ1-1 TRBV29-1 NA CSVQTQGKNTEAFF TGCAGCGTTCAAACACAGGGAAAGAACACTGAAGCTTTCTTT
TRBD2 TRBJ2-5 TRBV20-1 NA CSQVSSGRPQETQYF TGCAGTCAAGTTTCTAGCGGGAGACCTCAGGAGACCCAGTACTTC
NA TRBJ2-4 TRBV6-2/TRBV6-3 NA CASSPDRVAKNIQYF TGTGCCAGCAGTCCCGACAGAGTAGCCAAAAACATTCAGTACTTC
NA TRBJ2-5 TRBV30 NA CAWSPGSPETQYF TGTGCCTGGAGTCCAGGGTCGCCGGAGACCCAGTACTTC
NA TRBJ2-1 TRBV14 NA CASSQAPPHNEQFF TGTGCCAGCAGCCAAGCACCCCCACACAATGAGCAGTTCTTC
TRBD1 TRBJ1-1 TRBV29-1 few CSARLRDRGNTEAFF TGCAGCGCTCGTCTCCGGGACAGGGGCAACACTGAAGCTTTCTTT
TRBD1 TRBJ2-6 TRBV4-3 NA CASSQTGVGANVLTF TGCGCCAGCAGCCAGACAGGGGTTGGGGCCAACGTCCTGACTTTC
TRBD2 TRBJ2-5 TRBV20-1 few CSARAGLAVQETQYF TGCAGTGCTAGAGCGGGACTAGCGGTCCAAGAGACCCAGTACTTC
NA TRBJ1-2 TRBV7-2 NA CASSLEVREYGYTF TGTGCCAGCAGCTTAGAAGTCAGGGAGTATGGCTACACCTTC
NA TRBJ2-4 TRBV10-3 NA CAIPSQGCSKNIQYF TGTGCCATCCCATCTCAGGGTTGCTCCAAAAACATTCAGTACTTC
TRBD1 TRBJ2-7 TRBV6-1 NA CASSVDHGQGREQYF TGTGCCAGCAGTGTAGACCATGGACAGGGGCGCGAGCAGTACTTC
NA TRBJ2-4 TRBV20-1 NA CSAPVKENIQYF TGCAGTGCCCCTGTGAAGGAAAACATTCAGTACTTC
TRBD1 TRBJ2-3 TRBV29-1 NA CSVTDRVQDTQYF TGCAGCGTAACCGACAGGGTGCAAGATACGCAGTATTTT
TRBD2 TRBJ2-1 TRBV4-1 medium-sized CASRSGLAGGNEQFF TGCGCCAGCAGATCAGGACTAGCGGGGGGCAATGAGCAGTTCTTC
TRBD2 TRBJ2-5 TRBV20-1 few CSARGGLAGLQETQYF TGCAGTGCTAGGGGGGGACTAGCGGGACTCCAAGAGACCCAGTACTTC
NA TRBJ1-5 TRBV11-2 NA CASSLTDNQPQHF TGTGCCAGCAGCTTAACGGACAATCAGCCCCAGCATTTT
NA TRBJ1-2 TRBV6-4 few CASSAEGWDDGYTF TGTGCCAGCAGTGCGGAGGGGTGGGATGATGGCTACACCTTC
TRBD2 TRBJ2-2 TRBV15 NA CATSRASGRITTGELFF TGTGCCACCAGCAGAGCTAGCGGGAGGATTACCACCGGGGAGCTGTTTTTT
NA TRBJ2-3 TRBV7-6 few CASSLDEGDTQYF TGTGCCAGCAGCTTAGATGAAGGAGATACGCAGTATTTT
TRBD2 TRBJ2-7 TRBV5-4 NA CASSPATGLVSYEQYF TGTGCCAGCAGCCCTGCGACGGGACTAGTTTCCTACGAGCAGTACTTC
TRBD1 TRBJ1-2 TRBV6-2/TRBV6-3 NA CASSYSGQGRGYTF TGTGCCAGCAGTTACTCGGGACAGGGAAGAGGCTACACCTTC
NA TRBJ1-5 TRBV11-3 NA CASSSQYNQPQHF TGTGCCAGCAGCTCCCAGTACAATCAGCCCCAGCATTTT
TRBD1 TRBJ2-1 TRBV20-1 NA CSARDPKQGNEQFF TGCAGTGCTAGAGATCCGAAACAGGGGAATGAGCAGTTCTTC
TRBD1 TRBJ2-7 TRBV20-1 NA CSARNLDRAEQYF TGCAGTGCTAGAAACCTTGACAGGGCCGAGCAGTACTTC
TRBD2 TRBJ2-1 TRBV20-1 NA CSAPNPGLSYNEQFF TGCAGTGCTCCCAACCCGGGACTATCTTACAATGAGCAGTTCTTC